This TCR beta chain was sequenced during a study of long-term antiretroviral therapy in people with HIV. Study-level points and caveats: Collection of the blood took place between the mid-2000s and the late 2010s. The ART regimens in use then may have been less effective than current ones.

Every one of the donors gave at least one pre-ART PBMC sample and at least two post-ART PBMC samples. Details on this clone: Its antigen is still unknown.

CDR1 is MGHRA, CDR2 YSYEKL, per germline. The CDR3 has 12 residues. The ends were cut back, 5 bases at V and 5 bases at J, with 6 bases in the middle. A v3.0 immunoSEQ assay was performed at survey level. Here immunoSEQ multiplex PCR was the method, and the copy in TCRdb shows in-frame clones only, minus some. The sample shows over 15,000 clones, under 80% of them seen only once. This receptor was identified in a man aged 25 to 40 with HIV. Sequenced material: unsorted PBMCs, taken 2.1 years before starting antiretroviral therapy. The genes are TRBV4-1 and TRBJ2-2; D remains ambiguous. The CDR3 nucleotides are TGCGCCAGCAGCGTAGGGACCGGGGAGCTGTTTTTT. It encodes CASSVGTGELFF.